The 9 T cell receptor beta chains reported below all come from one sample, sequenced in a study of Graves' ophthalmopathy and Graves' hyperthyroidism. For repertoire sequencing, the TCR beta CDR3 regions were amplified from RNA transcripts. The library came from an HTBI-primed first-round RT-PCR and a second-round multiplex PCR. Each CDR3 protein gets one entry after TCRdb re-called the multiplex PCR reads with MiXCR. The sample contains about 550,000 distinct CDR3 sequences, less than 40% of which appear only once. Sequenced material: peripheral blood or thyroid tissue (not recorded which). All receptors derive from an adult man with Graves' hyperthyroidism.

Here the CDR3 reads CASSTTPGGGLGQPQHF. CDR3 DNA: TGTGCCAGCAGCACTACCCCTGGGGGGGGCCTTGGTCAGCCCCAGCATTTT. The rearrangement uses TRBV7-2 and TRBJ1-5, with D possibly TRBD1 on 6 matching bases. The V and J ends lost 5 bases and 6 bases respectively, with 23 bases between them. Germline V gene sequence: CDR1 SGHTA, CDR2 FQGNSA. The CDR3 consists of 17 residues.

In its sample, this clonotype was seen many times. This chain uses TRBV25-1 with TRBJ1-5; no reliable D call. The V gene lost 2 bases and the J gene lost 3 bases, with 8 bases spanning the gap. The germline gives CDR1 MGHDK, CDR2 SYGVNS. This CDR3 has 14 residues. CDR3 region: CASSERPTNQPQHF. The CDR3 coding sequence is TGTGCCAGCAGTGAACGACCGACCAATCAGCCCCAGCATTTT.

The chain uses TRBV6-4 and TRBJ1-2; a weak D match, TRBD1 (5 bases). The length of the CDR3 is 15 residues. Trimming took 3 bases from V and 6 from J, leaving 17 bases between them. CDR1 and CDR2 (germline): MRHNA, SNTAGT. The CDR3 is CASSEGWGFDNGYTF. In DNA form, the CDR3 reads TGTGCCAGCAGTGAGGGGTGGGGGTTCGACAATGGCTACACCTTC.

The J gene is TRBJ1-5, the V gene TRBV24-1; 7 positions agree with TRBD1. V trimming: 6 bases; J trimming: 4 bases; junction bases outside the gene matches: 8. The germline CDR1 and CDR2 sequences are KGHDR and SFDVKD. This CDR3 has 15 amino acids. The CDR3 loop reads CATSSGTAKNQPQHF. DNA of the CDR3: TGTGCCACCAGTTCCGGGACAGCAAAGAATCAGCCCCAGCATTTT.

The rearrangement links TRBV28 to TRBJ1-2; 10 nucleotides agree with TRBD1. The CDR3 sequence is 15 residues long. Losses at the gene ends were 4 bases for V and 4 bases for J; bases not matched to a gene: 6. Looked up from germline, CDR1 is MDHEN and CDR2 is SYDVKM. In nucleotides, the CDR3 is TGTGCCAGCAGTTCCTCGACAGGGGGCAGCTATGGCTACACCTTC. This gives the protein CASSSSTGGSYGYTF.

At least ten counts were recorded for this clonotype. The rearrangement links TRBV5-5 to TRBJ1-5; TRBD1 matches at 10 bases. CDR3 length equals 15 residues. CDR1 is SGHKS and CDR2 is YYEKEE in the germline V gene (reference sequence). With V trimmed by 4 bases and J by 6 bases, 7 bases remained unmatched. DNA for the CDR3: TGTGCCAGCAGCACCGGGACAGGGGATGGTCAGCCCCAGCATTTT. It is translated as CASSTGTGDGQPQHF.

The table lists this clonotype with a few counts. The V call is TRBV7-2, the J call TRBJ1-4; perhaps TRBD1 as D (5 bases). The CDR3 totals 14 residues. Looked up from germline, CDR1 is SGHTA and CDR2 is FQGNSA. The V end lost 1 base, the J end lost 6 bases, and 9 bases lay between the germline ends. CDR3 sequence: CASSLEGNDEKLFF. CDR3 in DNA: TGTGCCAGCAGCTTAGAGGGGAATGATGAAAAACTGTTTTTT.

This clonotype was observed a handful of times. The CDR3 DNA follows: TGCAGTGCTAGAGGGCAGGGGCCGAATTCACCCCTCCACTTT. Its translation is CSARGQGPNSPLHF. J is TRBJ1-6 and V is TRBV20-1; maybe TRBD1 (6 bases). Trimming removed 1 base at V and 7 bases at J, with 11 bases between. Germline CDR1 and CDR2: DFQATT and SNEGSKA (reference sequence). This CDR3 spans 14 amino acids.

The table lists this clonotype with many counts. The chain recombines TRBV29-1 with TRBJ1-3, with D possibly matching TRBD1 (5 bases). The ends were cut back, 7 bases at V and 4 bases at J, with 11 bases in the middle. Germline CDR1 is SQVTM and CDR2 is ANQGSEA. There are 12 residues in the CDR3. The CDR3 nucleotides are TGCAGCGGAAGGGACCCAGGAAACACCATATATTTT. This codes for CSGRDPGNTIYF.